Below, one T cell receptor beta chain is given with its context. Its antigen is still unknown. Distinct nucleotide sequences in the sample also encode this CDR3. This record comes from a study of OX40 agonist ivuxolimab in advanced cancers. Study-level information: Patients were given ivuxolimab, an antibody that agonizes OX40 (CD134).

Overall study results and limits: CD8+ T cells (on average) carried more expanded clones than CD4+ T cells.

Germline loops: CDR1 SGHRS, CDR2 YFSETQ. V gave up 4 bases and J gave up 7 bases; unmatched junction bases: 7. This CDR3 has 14 residues. The method was immunoSEQ multiplex PCR; TCRdb's version includes in-frame clones alone and lacks a portion of them. The repertoire consists of fewer than 95,000 clones, with roughly 85% occurring once and the leading ten covering roughly 0.66%. The TCR comes from an adult with an advanced solid tumor such as melanoma, head and neck, liver or kidney cancer. The sample here was CD4+ or CD8+ T cells sorted from blood, taken in a trial of the OX40 agonist ivuxolimab. The chain combines TRBV5-1 with TRBJ2-1; TRBD1 aligns across 8 bases. The CDR3 spells CASSPGTGGNEQFF. CDR3 nucleotides: TGCGCCAGCAGCCCAGGGACAGGTGGGAATGAGCAGTTCTTC.